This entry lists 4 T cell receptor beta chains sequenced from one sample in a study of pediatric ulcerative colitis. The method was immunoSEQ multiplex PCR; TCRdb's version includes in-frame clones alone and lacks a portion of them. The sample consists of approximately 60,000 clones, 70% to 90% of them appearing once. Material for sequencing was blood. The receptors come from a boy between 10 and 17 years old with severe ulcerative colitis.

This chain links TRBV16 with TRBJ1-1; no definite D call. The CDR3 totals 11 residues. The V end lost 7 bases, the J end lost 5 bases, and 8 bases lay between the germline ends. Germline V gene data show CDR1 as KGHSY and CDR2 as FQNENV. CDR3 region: CASTRKTEAFF. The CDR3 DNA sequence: TGTGCCAGCACCCGGAAGACTGAAGCTTTCTTT.

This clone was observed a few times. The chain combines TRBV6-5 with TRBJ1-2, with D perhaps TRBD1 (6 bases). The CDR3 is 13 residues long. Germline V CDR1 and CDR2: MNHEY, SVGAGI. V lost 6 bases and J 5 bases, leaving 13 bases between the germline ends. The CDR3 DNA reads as TGTGCCAGCAGCTTATACAGGGAGTATGGCTACACCTTC. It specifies CASSLYREYGYTF.

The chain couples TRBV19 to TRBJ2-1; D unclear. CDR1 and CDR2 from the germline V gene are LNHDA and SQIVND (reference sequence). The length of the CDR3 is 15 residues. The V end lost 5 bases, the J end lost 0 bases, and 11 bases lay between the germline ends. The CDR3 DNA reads TGTGCCAGTAGTCTTGGGCTAAGCTCCTACAATGAGCAGTTCTTC. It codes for CASSLGLSSYNEQFF.

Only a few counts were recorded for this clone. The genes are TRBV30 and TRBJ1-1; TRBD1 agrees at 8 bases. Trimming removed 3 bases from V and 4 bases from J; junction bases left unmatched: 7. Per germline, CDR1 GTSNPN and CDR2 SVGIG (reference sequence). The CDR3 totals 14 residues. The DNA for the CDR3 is TGTGCCTGGAGGATTAGGACAGGGAGCACTGAAGCTTTCTTT. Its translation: CAWRIRTGSTEAFF.